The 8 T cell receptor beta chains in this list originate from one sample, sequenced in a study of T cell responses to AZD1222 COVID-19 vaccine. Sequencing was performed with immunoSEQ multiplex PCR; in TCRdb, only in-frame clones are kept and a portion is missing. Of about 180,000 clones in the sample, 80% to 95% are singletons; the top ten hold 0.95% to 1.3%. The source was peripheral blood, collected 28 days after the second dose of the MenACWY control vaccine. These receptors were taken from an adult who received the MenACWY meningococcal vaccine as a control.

The CDR3 loop reads CASSYLDFWGAYEQYF. CDR3 sequence (DNA): TGTGCCAGCAGTTACTTGGACTTTTGGGGGGCCTACGAGCAGTACTTC. The genes are TRBV6-5 and TRBJ2-7; D might be TRBD2 (6 bases). CDR1 and CDR2 from the germline V gene are MNHEY and SVGAGI. V gave up 1 base and J gave up 2 bases, with 15 bases separating them. The CDR3 consists of 16 residues.

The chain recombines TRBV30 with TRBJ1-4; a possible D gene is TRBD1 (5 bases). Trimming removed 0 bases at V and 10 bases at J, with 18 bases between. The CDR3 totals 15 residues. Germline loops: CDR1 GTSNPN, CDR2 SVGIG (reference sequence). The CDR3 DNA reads TGTGCCTGGAGTGTACGGGACCGACAACAGCCAAAACTGTTTTTT. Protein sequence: CAWSVRDRQQPKLFF.

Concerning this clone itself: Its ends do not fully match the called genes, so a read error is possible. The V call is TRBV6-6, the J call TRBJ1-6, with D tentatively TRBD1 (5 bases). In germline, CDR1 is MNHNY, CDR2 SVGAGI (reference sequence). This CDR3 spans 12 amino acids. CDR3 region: CASNTWGGDPSF. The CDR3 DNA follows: TGTGCCAGCAATACCTGGGGCGGGGACCCCAGCTTT.

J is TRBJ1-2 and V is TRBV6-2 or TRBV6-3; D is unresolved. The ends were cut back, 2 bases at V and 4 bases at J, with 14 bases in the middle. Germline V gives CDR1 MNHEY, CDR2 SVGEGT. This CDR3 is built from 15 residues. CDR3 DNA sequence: TGTGCCAGCAGTTACGACACAGTTTACCGCTATGGCTACACCTTC. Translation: CASSYDTVYRYGYTF.

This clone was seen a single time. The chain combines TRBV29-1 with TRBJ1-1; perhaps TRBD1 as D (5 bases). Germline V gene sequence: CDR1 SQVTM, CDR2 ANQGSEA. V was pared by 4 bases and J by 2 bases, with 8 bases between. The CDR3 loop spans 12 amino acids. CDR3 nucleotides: TGCAGCGTTGGCAGGGCAAACACTGAAGCTTTCTTT. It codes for CSVGRANTEAFF.

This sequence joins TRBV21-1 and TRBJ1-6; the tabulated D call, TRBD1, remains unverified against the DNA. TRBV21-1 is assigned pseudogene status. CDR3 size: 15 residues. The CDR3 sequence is CASVTGGTVDSPLHF. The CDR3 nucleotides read TGTGCCAGCGTGACAGGGGGGACTGTGGATTCACCCCTCCACTTT.

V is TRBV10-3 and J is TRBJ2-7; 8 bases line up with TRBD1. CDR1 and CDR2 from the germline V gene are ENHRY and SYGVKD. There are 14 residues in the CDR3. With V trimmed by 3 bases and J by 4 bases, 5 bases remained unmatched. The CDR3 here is CAISDADRGYEQYF. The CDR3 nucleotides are TGTGCCATCAGTGACGCCGACAGGGGTTACGAGCAGTACTTC.

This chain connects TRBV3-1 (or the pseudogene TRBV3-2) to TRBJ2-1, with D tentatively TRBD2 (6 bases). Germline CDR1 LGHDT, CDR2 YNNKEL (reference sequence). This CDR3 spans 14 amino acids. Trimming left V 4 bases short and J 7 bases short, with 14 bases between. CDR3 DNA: TGTGCCAGCAGCCGTAGCGGTGGATGGAATGAGCAGTTCTTC. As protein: CASSRSGGWNEQFF.